This T cell receptor (beta chain) was sequenced in a study of early T cells in non-severe SARS-CoV-2 infection. Study details: Whole-blood bulk RNA, unsorted, was sequenced, and chains were unpaired. Broader study findings: Reliance on VDJdb matching favored anti-spike CD8 responses; private and CD4 specificities were missed.

Regarding this clonotype: Its antigen is undetermined.

Germline V gene sequence: CDR1 MNHEY, CDR2 SVGEGT. J lost 0 bases, V lost 2 bases, and 16 bases had no gene match. The CDR3 contains 19 residues. The TCR library protocol attached unique molecular identifiers to the individual cDNA molecules. Each CDR3 protein gets one entry after TCRdb re-called the 5' RACE reads with MiXCR. The sample has 40,000 to 45,000 distinct CDR3 sequences; about 11% are singletons. Material for sequencing was whole blood. This rearrangement joins TRBV6-2 or TRBV6-3 to TRBJ2-7; 7 bases fit TRBD1. The sequence was obtained from an adult who was a healthcare worker with PCR-confirmed SARS-CoV-2 infection or an uninfected control (not recorded which). The CDR3 sequence is CASSYRTGQKKWSSYEQYF. In DNA, the CDR3 is TGTGCCAGCAGTTACCGGACGGGACAGAAGAAATGGAGCTCCTACGAGCAGTACTTC.